The 23 T cell receptor beta chains listed next were all sequenced from one sample in a study of beta chain features in type 1 diabetes. Expressed TCRB transcripts got sequenced, as all isolated RNA was reverse transcribed. The table came from immunoSEQ multiplex PCR; TCRdb's copy has only in-frame clones and leaves some out. Of over 600,000 clones detected, around 11% appear once; the ten largest clones hold more than 0.09%. These receptors have no identified antigens. Study-level findings and limits: In every one of the four CD4+ subsets, TCRB CDR3s were moderately but significantly shorter in Type 1 diabetes patients.

Sequencing was carried out using naive CD4+ T cells from blood. The receptor source for this set is a man aged 25 to 40 with type 1 diabetes.

This clone appeared a few times. This rearrangement joins TRBV14 to TRBJ1-2; the D gene is possibly TRBD1 (5 bases). The V end lost 3 bases, the J end lost 4 bases, and 6 bases lay between the germline ends. There are 12 residues in the CDR3. Per the germline V gene, CDR1 is SGHDN and CDR2 is FVKESK. CDR3 in amino acids: CASSQGPYGYTF. CDR3 sequence (DNA): TGTGCCAGCAGCCAGGGACCCTATGGCTACACCTTC.

This clone was counted between two and nine times. The V and J genes are TRBV5-1 and TRBJ2-1; 7 bases align to TRBD1. Per germline, CDR1 SGHRS and CDR2 YFSETQ. The CDR3 is made up of 16 amino acids. V gave up 0 bases and J gave up 6 bases; unmatched junction bases: 9. CDR3 in DNA: TGCGCCAGCAGCTTGGCAGGGACAGCCGGAGTCAATGAGCAGTTCTTC. Translated: CASSLAGTAGVNEQFF.

This clone was observed a handful of times. The rearrangement uses TRBV7-2 and TRBJ1-4; D is unresolved. The CDR3 runs 14 residues. Germline CDR1 and CDR2: SGHTA and FQGNSA. V was trimmed by 4 bases and J by 10 bases, leaving 16 bases between them. The chain's CDR3 is CASSWEMGRSKLFF. The CDR3 DNA reads as TGTGCCAGCAGCTGGGAAATGGGGAGGTCAAAACTGTTTTTT.

This clone was detected many times. The chain has TRBV7-9 and TRBJ1-4, with a possible D match to TRBD1 (6 bases). Germline V gives CDR1 SEHNR, CDR2 FQNEAQ (reference sequence). The CDR3 totals 13 residues. V was shortened by 5 bases and J by 8 bases, with 12 bases between the two germline ends. This chain's CDR3 is CASSPLDREKLFF. As DNA, the CDR3 is TGTGCCAGCAGCCCCCTTGACAGGGAAAAACTGTTTTTT.

The table lists this clone with a few counts. The chain carries TRBV30 and TRBJ1-2; D may be TRBD1 (5 bases). Trimming took 5 bases from V and 10 from J, leaving 11 bases between them. The CDR3 has 10 residues. Germline loops: CDR1 GTSNPN, CDR2 SVGIG (reference sequence). The DNA for the CDR3 is TGTGCCTGGTTCGGGGGGACCTACACCTTC. It specifies CAWFGGTYTF.

This clone turned up a few times. V and J are TRBV6-5 and TRBJ2-5; 8 positions agree with TRBD2. The CDR3 consists of 14 residues. V shed 2 bases and J 5 bases; nucleotides not matched to a gene: 4. Germline V lookup: CDR1 MNHEY, CDR2 SVGAGI. CDR3: CASSYRGGPETQYF. CDR3 DNA: TGTGCCAGCAGTTACCGGGGGGGCCCGGAGACCCAGTACTTC.

The sample holds a few counts of this clone. The rearrangement uses TRBV7-9 and TRBJ2-2; D is unresolved. V was cut by 3 bases and J by 0 bases, with 11 bases left in between. This CDR3 is 16 amino acids long. The germline V gene has CDR1 SEHNR and CDR2 FQNEAQ (reference sequence). CDR3 loop: CASSFIRAANTGELFF. The CDR3 bases are TGTGCCAGCAGCTTCATACGGGCGGCGAACACCGGGGAGCTGTTTTTT.

The chain recombines TRBV4-3 with TRBJ2-3; D is perhaps TRBD1 (5 bases). Germline CDR1 is LGHNA and CDR2 is YSLEER. V was clipped by 5 bases and J by 2 bases, with 14 bases between them. The CDR3 has 15 amino acids. The CDR3 sequence is CASSSRQSFTDTQYF. In DNA form, the CDR3 reads TGCGCCAGCAGCTCCCGACAGTCCTTCACAGATACGCAGTATTTT.

This clone was recorded a few times. This chain links TRBV27 with TRBJ1-6, with TRBD1 identical over 8 bases. This CDR3 region has 17 residues. Trimming at V came to 3 bases and at J to 5 bases, leaving 9 bases not matched to a gene. Germline CDR1 reads MNHEY; CDR2 reads SMNVEV (reference sequence). The DNA for the CDR3 is TGTGCCAGCAGTTTCCCGCCTGGGACAGGAGATAATTCACCCCTCCACTTT. Translating gives CASSFPPGTGDNSPLHF.

J is TRBJ2-5 and V is TRBV19; a weak D match, TRBD1 (7 bases). Germline lookup yields CDR1 LNHDA and CDR2 SQIVND (reference sequence). The V end lost 5 bases, the J end lost 4 bases, and 20 bases lay between the germline ends. The CDR3 has 16 amino acids. This CDR3 is CASSAHRQGGAETQYF. The DNA for the CDR3 is TGTGCCAGTAGTGCCCACAGACAGGGCGGGGCAGAGACCCAGTACTTC.

The chain combines TRBV6-5 with TRBJ2-5; no clear D. The V gene's germline CDR1 is MNHEY and CDR2 SVGAGI. The CDR3 sequence is 11 residues long. V lost 8 bases and J lost 3, with 7 bases in between. This CDR3 is CASLKEETQYF. The CDR3 bases are TGTGCCAGCCTTAAAGAAGAGACCCAGTACTTC.

This clone occurred a few times. As DNA, the CDR3 is TGTGCCAGCAGCTTAAAGCGTAATGAAAAACTGTTTTTT. Translation: CASSLKRNEKLFF. The chain combines TRBV7-2 with TRBJ1-4, with D uncertain. Germline CDR1 and CDR2: SGHTA and FQGNSA. CDR3 length equals 13 residues. Trimming removed 2 bases at V and 4 bases at J, with 5 bases between.

This clone turned up a few times. The genes are TRBV13 and TRBJ2-1; D might be TRBD1 or TRBD2, each matching 6 bases. The germline gives CDR1 PRHDT, CDR2 FYEKMQ (reference sequence). V lost 4 bases to trimming and J lost 8 bases, with 18 bases between them. This CDR3 region has 15 residues. This CDR3 is CASSYRDSDDHEQFF. CDR3 in DNA: TGTGCCAGCAGCTACAGGGACTCGGATGATCATGAGCAGTTCTTC.

This chain joins TRBV6-5 and TRBJ2-7, with 7 positions matching TRBD1. The CDR3 is 13 residues long. The germline V gene encodes CDR1 MNHEY and CDR2 SVGAGI. Germline trimming cut 7 bases from V and 6 bases from J; bases unmatched to any gene: 9. CDR3 coding DNA: TGTGCCAGCACTTTCACAGGGGCGGGCGAGCAGTACTTC. Translating gives CASTFTGAGEQYF.

This clone was observed a handful of times. The chain couples TRBV29-1 to TRBJ1-2; 10 bases agree with TRBD1. J lost 7 bases, V lost 6 bases, and 8 bases had no gene match. Germline CDR1 is SQVTM and CDR2 is ANQGSEA. The CDR3 is 13 residues long. CDR3 in amino acids: CSVGETGGSGYTF. The CDR3, as DNA: TGCAGCGTCGGAGAGACAGGGGGCTCTGGCTACACCTTC.

The chain recombines TRBV5-6 with TRBJ2-1; no clear D gene. Germline CDR1 and CDR2: SGHDT and YYEEEE. V lost 6 bases and J 2 bases, leaving 15 bases between the germline ends. The CDR3 runs to 15 residues. This CDR3 reads CASTLGVSPYNEQFF. CDR3 sequence (DNA): TGTGCCAGCACCCTAGGCGTTAGTCCCTACAATGAGCAGTTCTTC.

The chain couples TRBV7-3 to TRBJ2-2; 9 bases are a match to TRBD1. V lost 4 bases to trimming and J lost 3 bases; unmatched junction nucleotides: 3. Looked up from germline, CDR1 is SGHTA and CDR2 is FQGTGA. The CDR3 consists of 15 residues. CDR3 loop: CASSSTGGDTGELFF. For the CDR3, the DNA is TGTGCCAGCAGCTCTACAGGGGGCGACACCGGGGAGCTGTTTTTT.

The V and J genes are TRBV29-1 and TRBJ1-5; D call uncertain. This CDR3 contains 13 residues. The V end lost 7 bases, the J end lost 5 bases, and 15 bases lay between the germline ends. Germline V gene sequence: CDR1 SQVTM, CDR2 ANQGSEA. In DNA form, the CDR3 reads TGCAGCGGGCCCCGGGAGGAGGATCAGCCCCAGCATTTT. This gives the protein CSGPREEDQPQHF.

The rearrangement uses TRBV23-1 and TRBJ1-2; a possible D gene is TRBD1 (5 bases). TRBV23-1 is an ORF for which the function is uncertain. The CDR3 sequence is 14 residues long. Trimming removed 3 bases at V and 8 bases at J, with 16 bases between. The CDR3 sequence is CASSHSAIRDGYTF. The DNA for the CDR3 is TGCGCCAGCAGTCACTCCGCCATCAGGGACGGCTACACCTTC.

The rearrangement links TRBV7-9 to TRBJ2-7; 9 nucleotides line up with TRBD1. This CDR3 region has 14 residues. The germline gives CDR1 SEHNR, CDR2 FQNEAQ (reference sequence). Trimming took 5 bases from V and 2 from J; bases not matched to a gene: 4. Here the CDR3 DNA reads TGTGCCAGCAGCACCGGGACAGGGCCCTACGAGCAGTACTTC. It yields the protein CASSTGTGPYEQYF.

The table lists this clone with a few counts. The chain is built from TRBV30 and TRBJ1-2, with 9 bases that match TRBD1. This CDR3 region has 16 residues. Losses at the gene ends were 0 bases for V and 8 bases for J; bases not matched to a gene: 13. In germline, CDR1 is GTSNPN, CDR2 SVGIG (reference sequence). CDR3 protein: CAWSVFLGQGFRGYTF. Here the CDR3 DNA reads TGTGCCTGGAGTGTTTTCTTGGGACAGGGCTTTCGGGGCTACACCTTC.

In this sample, this clone turned up a few times. The CDR3 DNA sequence: TGTGCCAGCAGCGTAGCTGGGGAGACAGTATCACCCCTCCACTTT. This encodes CASSVAGETVSPLHF. The chain has TRBV9 and TRBJ1-6; a possible D gene is TRBD1 (5 bases). V was pared by 0 bases and J by 10 bases, with 14 bases between. Germline CDR1 and CDR2: SGDLS and YYNGEE. The CDR3 is made up of 15 amino acids.

This clone was detected only a few times. The chain couples TRBV7-2 to TRBJ2-2, with 8 nucleotides matching TRBD1. The CDR3 length is 16 residues. The V segment lost 3 bases and the J segment 4 bases; nucleotides outside the gene matches: 7. In germline, CDR1 is SGHTA, CDR2 FQGNSA. CDR3 coding DNA: TGTGCCAGCAGCTTCTCCGGGACAGGTCGCACCGGGGAGCTGTTTTTT. Amino acid sequence: CASSFSGTGRTGELFF.